The clone carrying this TCR beta chain came up a few times. Its antigen is currently unknown. The data are from a study of T-cell reconstitution after alpha-beta-depleted transplantation in children. Overall study results and limits: Several patients had high TCRbeta diversity at day 60; it came from surviving recipient T cells and thymic progenitors. After transplant, at about two months, alpha-beta T cells were reportedly derived from several hundred expanded graft clones. Most T-cell counts and diversity one year after the transplant came from T cells that were newly produced.

As it was prepared, the TCRbeta library received unique molecular identifiers. TCRdb ran MiXCR on the PCR reads and lists one entry per CDR3 protein. The sample consists of just over 950,000 distinct CDR3 sequences, 25% to 30% of them appearing once. This CDR3 spans 17 amino acids. The sequence came from a boy under two years old who had a stem cell transplant for SCID, so the T cells may come from the graft donor. The V and J genes are TRBV21-1 and TRBJ2-2; TRBD1 is the table's D call, not checked against the DNA. TRBV21-1 is a known pseudogene. Here the sequenced sample was PBMCs, mostly from graft donor cells, taken 360 days after TCRalphabeta/CD19-depleted stem cell transplant. DNA for the CDR3: TGTGCCGGCGGGGGATCCCGGGTCCAGGCGAACACCGGGGAGCTGTTTTTT. Protein sequence: CAGGGSRVQANTGELFF.